This TCR beta chain was identified in a study of cytomegalovirus exposure and HLA in healthy donors. Findings and limits, study-wide: In a later analysis, parvovirus B19, influenza, CMV and Epstein-Barr virus appeared linked to several top co-occurrence clusters. One later analysis reportedly identified an Asian-associated ancestry cluster that showed fewer N-insertions than the roughly 640-donor mean.

The PCR had 60 Vbeta and 13 Jbeta primers. Repertoires were generated with immunoSEQ multiplex PCR, while TCRdb's copy carries only in-frame clones and drops some. The repertoire has about 160,000 clones, around four fifths of them found once; the top ten carry roughly 1.9%. The donors gave bone marrow, and they were healthy. Germline V CDR1 and CDR2: MNHEY, SMNVEV (reference sequence). CDR3 length: 12 amino acids. V was clipped by 3 bases and J by 8 bases, with 8 bases between them. In regard to this clone: What it binds is unknown.

The specimen sequenced was PBMCs. The receptor was derived from a man aged 18 to 35 in good health and CMV-seronegative. The V gene is TRBV27, the J gene TRBJ2-1, with a possible D match to TRBD2 (6 bases). The chain's CDR3 is CASSLGGDEQFF. The CDR3 DNA reads as TGTGCCAGCAGTTTGGGGGGAGATGAGCAGTTCTTC.